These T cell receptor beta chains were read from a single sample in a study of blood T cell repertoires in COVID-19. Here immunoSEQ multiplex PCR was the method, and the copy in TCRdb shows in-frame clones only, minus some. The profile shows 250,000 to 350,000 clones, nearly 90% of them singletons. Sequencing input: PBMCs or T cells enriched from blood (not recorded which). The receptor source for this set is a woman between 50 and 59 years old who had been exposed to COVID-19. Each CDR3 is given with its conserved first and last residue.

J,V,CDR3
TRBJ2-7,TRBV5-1,CASSLAGQSYEQYF
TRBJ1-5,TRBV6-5,CASTRDNNQPQHF
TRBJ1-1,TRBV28,CASSTNRGRNTEAFF
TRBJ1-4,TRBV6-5,CASSYSGAATNEKLFF
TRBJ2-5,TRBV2,CASSAAPGTQYF
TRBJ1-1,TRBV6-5,CASRRTTGNTEAFF
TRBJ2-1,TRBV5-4,CASSSTDATYNEQFF
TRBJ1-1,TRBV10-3,CAISNRDSRGAFF
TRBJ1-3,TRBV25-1,CASSLLRGYGNTIYF
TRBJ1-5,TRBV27,CASGFGGNQPQHF
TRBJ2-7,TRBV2,CASSRVTYEQYF
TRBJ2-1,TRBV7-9,CASRRQGSSYNEQFF
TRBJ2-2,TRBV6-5,CASSRVGDTGELFF
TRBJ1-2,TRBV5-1,CASSWTGADYGYTF
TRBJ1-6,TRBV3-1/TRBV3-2,CASSQAQITNSPLHF
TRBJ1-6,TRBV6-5,CASSLWDGGNSPLHF
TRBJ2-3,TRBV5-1,CASSLQSGGASTDTQYF
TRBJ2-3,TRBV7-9,CASSSRLAGGSDTQYF
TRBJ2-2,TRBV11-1,CASSSGQGTGELFF
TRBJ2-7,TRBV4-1,CASSQKTGESPATEQYF
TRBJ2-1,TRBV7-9,CASTPESYNEQFF
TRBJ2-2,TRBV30,CAWSALSLGAGELFF
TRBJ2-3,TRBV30,CAWTEGARTDTQYF